These T cell receptor beta chains were read from a single sample in a study of beta chain features in type 1 diabetes. Profiling relied on immunoSEQ multiplex PCR, and the TCRdb table lists in-frame clones only, not all of them. The sample lists approximately 150,000 clones; about 10% were seen once. Sequencing was done on a sample of naive CD4+ T cells from blood. These receptors were obtained from a man aged 18 to 29 in good health. Both conserved end residues are part of each CDR3. A D gene is named only where the DNA matches it firmly. Some rows mark clone size as missing; the rest say once, few, many or name a class of expanded clone.

13	TRBV6-5	TRBJ2-1	NA	few	TGTGCCAGCAGTGAGGAGAGGGGGTATGAGCAGTTCTTC	CASSEERGYEQFF
15	TRBV7-9	TRBJ1-4	TRBD1	NA	TGTGCCAGCAGCCTCCACGGGACAGGGAAGGAAAAACTGTTTTTT	CASSLHGTGKEKLFF
15	TRBV5-6	TRBJ1-5	NA	few	TGTGCCAGCAGTCGGACAGACCCCAGCAATCAGCCCCAGCATTTT	CASSRTDPSNQPQHF
12	TRBV6-6	TRBJ2-5	NA	few	TGTGCCAGCAGCCCTCGGGGGGAGACCCAGTACTTC	CASSPRGETQYF
14	TRBV7-2	TRBJ2-1	TRBD2	NA	TGTGCCAGCAGCCTCGGGGGGGCCGTTGCTGAGCAGTTCTTC	CASSLGGAVAEQFF
18	TRBV6-1	TRBJ2-6	TRBD1	few	TGTGCCAGCAGTGAACATCTTCAGGGGGCTGGCGGGGCCAACGTCCTGACTTTC	CASSEHLQGAGGANVLTF
17	TRBV5-4	TRBJ2-1	TRBD1	NA	TGTGCCAGCAGCTTGGGAGGACCGGGACAGACCTACAATGAGCAGTTCTTC	CASSLGGPGQTYNEQFF
13	TRBV2	TRBJ1-3	TRBD1	few	TGTGCCAGCAGACGGGGACAGGGAAACACCATATATTTT	CASRRGQGNTIYF
15	TRBV5-6	TRBJ1-5	TRBD1	few	TGTGCCAGCAGCCGACAGGGGCCAAGCAATCAGCCCCAGCATTTT	CASSRQGPSNQPQHF
17	TRBV7-8	TRBJ2-1	TRBD2	NA	TGTGCCAGCAGCTATAATCAAGGACTAGCAGCCTACAATGAGCAGTTCTTC	CASSYNQGLAAYNEQFF
15	TRBV6-5	TRBJ2-1	NA	few	TGTGCCAGCAGGATTAGCTCGGGGTATCACAATGAGCAGTTCTTC	CASRISSGYHNEQFF
13	TRBV11-2	TRBJ2-7	NA	NA	TGTGCCAGCAGCCCCAGGCGGGGCTACGAGCAGTACTTC	CASSPRRGYEQYF
14	TRBV9	TRBJ1-2	NA	NA	TGTGCCAGCAGCGCTCAAGACACTAACTATGGCTACACCTTC	CASSAQDTNYGYTF
12	TRBV28	TRBJ1-2	TRBD1	many	TGTGCCAGCAGGGGGACAGTGGGTGGCTACACCTTC	CASRGTVGGYTF
16	TRBV5-1	TRBJ2-4	NA	NA	TGCGCCAGCAGCCTATCACAGGACCTAGCCAAAAACATTCAGTACTTC	CASSLSQDLAKNIQYF
14	TRBV4-3	TRBJ1-4	TRBD1	many	TGCGCCAGCAGCAAGACAGGGGGTTATGAAAAACTGTTTTTT	CASSKTGGYEKLFF
14	TRBV7-6	TRBJ2-7	NA	NA	TGTGCCAGCAGCTTAGAGGACAGCTCCTACGAGCAGTACTTC	CASSLEDSSYEQYF
14	TRBV30	TRBJ2-1	TRBD2	many	TGTGCCTGGAGTCTGCTTCGGGGGGACAATGAGCAGTTCTTC	CAWSLLRGDNEQFF
15	TRBV11-2	TRBJ2-7	TRBD1	few	TGTGCCAGCAGCCCGCGACAGGGGGTAGGAAACGAGCAGTACTTC	CASSPRQGVGNEQYF
17	TRBV5-8	TRBJ2-1	NA	few	TGTGCCAGCAGCTTGTGGCAGCCGGGGAGCTCCTACAATGAGCAGTTCTTC	CASSLWQPGSSYNEQFF
16	TRBV18	TRBJ2-5	TRBD1	NA	TGTGCCAGTTCACCCGACAGGGGGAAGATCCAAGAGACCCAGTACTTC	CASSPDRGKIQETQYF
13	TRBV7-2	TRBJ2-7	NA	NA	TGTGCCAGCAGCTCCGACAGACCCTACGAGCAGTACTTC	CASSSDRPYEQYF
13	TRBV7-3	TRBJ2-3	NA	NA	TGTGCCAGCAGCCCCCGGGTATCAGATACGCAGTATTTT	CASSPRVSDTQYF